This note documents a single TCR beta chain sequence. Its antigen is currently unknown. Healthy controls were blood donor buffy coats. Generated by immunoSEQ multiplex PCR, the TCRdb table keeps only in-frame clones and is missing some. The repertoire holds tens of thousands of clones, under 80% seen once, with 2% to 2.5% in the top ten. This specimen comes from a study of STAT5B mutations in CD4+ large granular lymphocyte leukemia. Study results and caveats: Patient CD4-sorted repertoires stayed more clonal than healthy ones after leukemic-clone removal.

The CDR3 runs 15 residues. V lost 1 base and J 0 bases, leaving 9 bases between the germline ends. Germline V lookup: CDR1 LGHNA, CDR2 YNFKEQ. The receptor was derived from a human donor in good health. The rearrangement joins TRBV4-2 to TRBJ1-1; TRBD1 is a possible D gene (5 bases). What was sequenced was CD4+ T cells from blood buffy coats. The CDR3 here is CASSQVQGVNTEAFF. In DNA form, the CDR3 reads TGTGCCAGCAGCCAAGTACAAGGGGTGAACACTGAAGCTTTCTTT.